These 30 T cell receptor beta chains were all obtained from the same sample, sequenced in a study of T cell responses to AZD1222 COVID-19 vaccine. The protocol was immunoSEQ multiplex PCR, while the TCRdb copy is restricted to in-frame clones and leaves out a portion. The profile shows some 50,000 clones, 75% to 90% of them singletons. Source: peripheral blood, taken 28 days after the second AZD1222 dose. The receptor set was obtained from an adult who received the AZD1222 COVID-19 vaccine.

The rearrangement uses TRBV6-2 or TRBV6-3 and TRBJ1-1; possible D gene TRBD1, 5 bases. CDR1 is MNHEY, CDR2 SVGEGT, per germline. CDR3 length equals 16 residues. Trimming cost V 2 bases and J 2 bases, with 15 bases left between them. This chain's CDR3 is CASSYPQEWGNTEAFF. CDR3 bases: TGTGCCAGCAGTTACCCCCAGGAGTGGGGCAACACTGAAGCTTTCTTT.

The CDR3 bases are TGTGCCAGCAGCCAAGGAGATCGGACAGTGGGCTCACCCCTCCACTTT. Its translation: CASSQGDRTVGSPLHF. The chain recombines TRBV3-1 (or the pseudogene TRBV3-2) with TRBJ1-6; a possible D gene is TRBD1 (6 bases). CDR3 length: 16 amino acids. Trimming removed 1 base at V and 10 bases at J, with 17 bases between. CDR1 and CDR2 (germline): LGHDT, YNNKEL (reference sequence).

CDR3 in DNA: TGTGCCAGCAGTACGAACACAGGGGTCGGGGAGCTGTTTTTT. Amino acids: CASSTNTGVGELFF. The J gene is TRBJ2-2, the V gene TRBV2; 7 positions agree with TRBD1. The CDR3 length is 14 residues. V shed 5 bases, J shed 7 bases, and the junction held 7 bases outside the gene matches. Germline loops: CDR1 SNHLY, CDR2 FYNNEI.

The chain employs TRBV29-1 and TRBJ1-1, with D possibly being TRBD1 (6 bases). Trimming pared 4 bases from V and 8 bases from J, leaving 8 bases between. CDR3 length equals 10 residues. The germline V gene has CDR1 SQVTM and CDR2 ANQGSEA. The CDR3 loop reads CSVGRGEAFF. In nucleotides, the CDR3 is TGCAGCGTTGGAAGGGGGGAAGCTTTCTTT.

The chain employs TRBV4-1 and TRBJ1-4, with D hard to call. The V and J ends lost 6 bases and 3 bases respectively, with 5 bases between them. The CDR3 runs to 12 residues. Per germline, CDR1 MGHRA and CDR2 YSYEKL. CDR3 sequence reads: CASSRPNEKLFF. The DNA for the CDR3 is TGCGCCAGCAGTCGACCTAATGAAAAACTGTTTTTT.

The chain employs TRBV10-3 and TRBJ2-2, with TRBD2 matching over 14 bases. The CDR3 consists of 16 residues. The V gene end was trimmed by 8 bases and the J gene end by 5 bases; junction bases not matched to a gene: 7. Germline values: CDR1 ENHRY, CDR2 SYGVKD. CDR3 sequence: CAIGTSGGRGTGELFF. The CDR3 DNA reads TGTGCCATCGGGACTAGCGGGGGCCGGGGGACCGGGGAGCTGTTTTTT.

The chain uses TRBV4-2 and TRBJ1-1; the match to TRBD1 covers 8 bases. The CDR3 covers 13 residues. The germline CDR1 and CDR2 sequences are LGHNA and YNFKEQ. The trim removed 7 bases at V and 1 base at J, leaving 2 bases unmatched. As DNA, the CDR3 is TGTGCCAGCACGGGACAGGAGAACACTGAAGCTTTCTTT. Translating gives CASTGQENTEAFF.

V and J are TRBV5-4 and TRBJ1-2; D possibly corresponds to TRBD1 (5 bases). V was pared by 1 base and J by 2 bases, with 6 bases between. Germline V CDR1 and CDR2: SGHNT, YYREEE (reference sequence). The CDR3 is made up of 13 amino acids. CDR3 DNA: TGTGCCAGCAGCTTGCGGGGGAACTATGGCTACACCTTC. It yields the protein CASSLRGNYGYTF.

The chain links TRBV29-1 to TRBJ2-7; the match to TRBD1 covers 7 bases. The CDR3 has 16 residues. In germline, CDR1 is SQVTM, CDR2 ANQGSEA. V trimming: 4 bases; J trimming: 6 bases; junction bases outside the gene matches: 18. The CDR3 spells CSVGGVQGTHSGEQYF. Here the CDR3 DNA reads TGCAGCGTTGGGGGAGTACAGGGGACCCATTCGGGCGAGCAGTACTTC.

This rearrangement joins TRBV27 to TRBJ2-1; TRBD2 matches at 10 bases. The CDR3 has 16 residues. The J segment lost 7 bases and the V segment lost 0 bases, leaving 6 bases of the junction unmatched. Germline assignment: CDR1 MNHEY and CDR2 SMNVEV (reference sequence). In DNA form, the CDR3 reads TGTGCCAGCAGTTTATCGGCTAGCGGGAGTAAGAATGAGCAGTTCTTC. It codes for CASSLSASGSKNEQFF.

The chain links TRBV9 to TRBJ2-1, with TRBD2 matching 12 bases. Germline values: CDR1 SGDLS, CDR2 YYNGEE. The J segment lost 6 bases and the V segment lost 1 base, leaving 2 bases of the junction unmatched. CDR3 length: 15 amino acids. The CDR3 spells CASSVTSGGSNEQFF. The CDR3 DNA is TGTGCCAGCAGCGTAACTAGCGGGGGGTCCAATGAGCAGTTCTTC.

The genes are TRBV12-3 or TRBV12-4 and TRBJ1-1; TRBD1 is a possible D gene (5 bases). With 10 bases removed from V and 6 bases from J, the gap between germline ends came to 18 bases. The CDR3 consists of 13 residues. The CDR3 coding sequence is TGTGCCACATCCGGGGCGCGGCAGGCTGAAGCTTTCTTT. Translated, it gives CATSGARQAEAFF.

Details on this clone: The junction does not match germline at one end; this may be a read error. The chain has TRBV11-2 and TRBJ1-1, with TRBD1 matching 7 bases. The CDR3 sequence is 15 residues long. Germline CDR1 reads SGHAT; CDR2 reads FQNNGV. The DNA for the CDR3 is TGTGCCAGCAGCTCAGGGGGAGCCGCCCCGACTGAGGCTTTCTTT. Encoded protein: CASSSGGAAPTEAFF.

DNA for the CDR3: TGTGCCACCAGTGATACTAAAGACAGGGGGCGCGGGATTCCGGAAAAACTGTTTTTT. It is translated as CATSDTKDRGRGIPEKLFF. This chain connects TRBV24-1 to TRBJ1-4; 10 bases agree with TRBD1. V lost 3 bases to trimming and J lost 8 bases; unmatched junction nucleotides: 17. CDR1 KGHDR and CDR2 SFDVKD come from the germline V gene. The CDR3 sequence is 19 residues long.

CDR3 amino acids: CASSAQFVGWGTSGHEQFF. The DNA of the CDR3 is TGTGCCAGCAGTGCTCAGTTTGTCGGGTGGGGGACTAGCGGGCATGAGCAGTTCTTC. This chain joins TRBV9 and TRBJ2-1; 12 bases align to TRBD2. CDR1 and CDR2 (germline): SGDLS, YYNGEE. This CDR3 contains 19 residues. Losses at the gene ends were 5 bases for V and 8 bases for J; bases not matched to a gene: 20.

V and J are TRBV7-8 and TRBJ1-5; D is perhaps TRBD1 (5 bases). The germline V gene encodes CDR1 SGHVS and CDR2 FQNEAQ. The CDR3 is 14 residues long. V was pared by 4 bases and J by 4 bases, with 11 bases between. The CDR3 DNA is TGTGCCAGCAGCTCGGGACTACAAAATCAGCCCCAGCATTTT. Translating it yields CASSSGLQNQPQHF.

V gene TRBV30 combines with J gene TRBJ2-7, with D unclear. Germline V gene sequence: CDR1 GTSNPN, CDR2 SVGIG (reference sequence). The CDR3 is 19 amino acids. Deletions cut 0 bases from V and 5 bases from J, with 29 bases between. CDR3 region: CAWSVHRVRRLPTHDEQYF. CDR3 nucleotides: TGTGCCTGGAGTGTACATCGAGTTCGGCGGCTCCCTACCCATGACGAGCAGTACTTC.

The chain uses TRBV12-3 or TRBV12-4 and TRBJ1-1; the D gene is possibly TRBD1 (5 bases). The CDR3 runs 12 residues. V was cut by 6 bases and J by 11 bases, with 16 bases left in between. CDR3 DNA: TGTGCCAGCAGGTCCCGGGGGTCGAAGGCTTTCTTT. Protein sequence: CASRSRGSKAFF.

The gene calls are TRBV19 and TRBJ1-4; possibly TRBD1 for D (5 bases). Germline values: CDR1 LNHDA, CDR2 SQIVND (reference sequence). Trimming cost V 4 bases and J 2 bases, with 8 bases left between them. This CDR3 region has 14 residues. CDR3 coding DNA: TGTGCCAGTAGTACAGGGACTACTAATGAAAAACTGTTTTTT. As protein: CASSTGTTNEKLFF.

The rearrangement joins TRBV12-3 or TRBV12-4 to TRBJ1-2, with unresolved D. The CDR3 length is 12 residues. V lost 8 bases to trimming and J lost 6 bases, with 13 bases between them. DNA for the CDR3: TGTGCCAGCGTACGGGGAGACGATGGCTACACCTTC. Protein product: CASVRGDDGYTF.

CDR3 amino acids: CASSQGSLGLMGQYF. CDR3 nucleotide sequence: TGTGCCAGCAGCCAAGGGTCCCTGGGCTTAATGGGGCAGTACTTC. The chain couples TRBV3-1 (or the pseudogene TRBV3-2) to TRBJ2-7; D is unclear. The CDR3 runs to 15 residues. CDR1 and CDR2 from the germline V gene are LGHDT and YNNKEL (reference sequence). The V end was cut by 1 base, the J end by 9 bases, with 19 bases between.

This clone was counted a single time. The chain is built from TRBV6-4 and TRBJ2-7, with TRBD1 matching over 8 bases. The CDR3 totals 16 residues. CDR1 MRHNA and CDR2 SNTAGT come from the germline V gene. The V segment lost 0 bases and the J segment 2 bases; nucleotides outside the gene matches: 6. The DNA for the CDR3 is TGTGCCAGCAGTGACTCGAGTCAGGGGGCCACCTACGAGCAGTACTTC. Amino acid sequence: CASSDSSQGATYEQYF.

This chain connects TRBV6-1 to TRBJ1-4; 9 bases match TRBD1. Looked up from germline, CDR1 is MNHNS and CDR2 is SASEGT. J lost 4 bases, V lost 2 bases, and 5 bases had no gene match. The CDR3 is made up of 16 amino acids. The CDR3 DNA is TGTGCCAGCAGTGAAACAGGGGGCCAAATTAATGAAAAACTGTTTTTT. This encodes CASSETGGQINEKLFF.

The V call is TRBV6-5, the J call TRBJ1-5; D possibly corresponds to TRBD1 (5 bases). The germline CDR1 and CDR2 sequences are MNHEY and SVGAGI. This CDR3 spans 14 amino acids. V was clipped by 6 bases and J by 4 bases, with 13 bases between them. The CDR3 is CASSRRGANQPQHF. CDR3 in DNA: TGTGCCAGCAGCCGGAGGGGTGCAAATCAGCCCCAGCATTTT.

The CDR3 DNA reads TGTGCCAGCAGCCCGAACAGGGGGTCCTACGAGCAGTACTTC. Translated, it gives CASSPNRGSYEQYF. The chain couples TRBV11-3 to TRBJ2-7; 8 bases align to TRBD1. The CDR3 totals 14 residues. CDR1 is SGHNT, CDR2 YENEEA, per germline. V lost 5 bases and J lost 1; bases outside the gene matches: 4.

The rearrangement uses TRBV21-1 and TRBJ1-1; the table's D call of TRBD1 was not tested on the DNA. TRBV21-1 is annotated as a pseudogene. The CDR3 has 17 amino acids. The CDR3 DNA reads as TGTGCCAGCAGCTCCCGGGACAGGAGACCCCTAAACACTGAAGCTTTCTTT. It yields the protein CASSSRDRRPLNTEAFF.

The chain has TRBV3-1 (or the pseudogene TRBV3-2) and TRBJ2-7; TRBD2 is a possible D gene (6 bases). CDR1 is LGHDT, CDR2 YNNKEL, per germline (reference sequence). Between the trimmed V and J ends, which lost 4 bases and 0 bases, there was a span of 7 bases. The CDR3 is 13 residues long. CDR3 loop: CASSRGVSYEQYF. The CDR3 nucleotides are TGTGCCAGCAGCCGGGGGGTCTCCTACGAGCAGTACTTC.

This clone is a singleton in its sample. The CDR3 sequence: CASSLGQQNSPLHF. The CDR3 nucleotides read TGTGCCAGTAGTCTCGGACAGCAGAATTCACCCCTCCACTTT. V and J are TRBV19 and TRBJ1-6; D is perhaps TRBD1 (6 bases). V lost 5 bases, J lost 7 bases, and 12 bases lay in between. Germline V CDR1 and CDR2: LNHDA, SQIVND (reference sequence). This CDR3 is 14 amino acids long.

The chain is built from TRBV6-5 and TRBJ1-1; tentatively, D is TRBD1 (6 bases). The CDR3 extends over 13 amino acids. CDR1 is MNHEY and CDR2 is SVGAGI in the germline V gene. The V and J ends lost 7 bases and 3 bases respectively, with 12 bases between them. The CDR3 sequence is CASTPRTDTEAFF. The CDR3 DNA reads as TGTGCCAGCACCCCAAGGACAGACACTGAAGCTTTCTTT.

The chain is built from TRBV20-1 and TRBJ1-2; D is perhaps TRBD1 (6 bases). V was trimmed by 5 bases and J by 5 bases, leaving 9 bases between them. This CDR3 has 11 residues. The germline V gene encodes CDR1 DFQATT and CDR2 SNEGSKA (reference sequence). The CDR3 sequence is CSAYREYGYTF. Written as DNA, the CDR3 is TGCAGTGCTTACAGGGAATATGGCTACACCTTC.